The following is a T cell receptor beta chain sequence with its context. The clone's antigen remains unknown. Base qualities are not at hand, and no much larger clone is one base apart. Libraries were constructed by PCR. At the Johns Hopkins FTIC core, DNA from the cultured CD4+ T cells underwent TCR sequencing with the Oncomine TCR Beta short-read assay. The QIAamp micro DNA kit was used to extract genomic DNA from the cultured CD4+ T cells. The Oncomine TCR Beta libraries from cultured CD4+ T cells were pooled using unique dual indexes and then sequenced on an Illumina iSeq 100. On the authors' methods: Non-productive sequences were filtered out, and CDR3s that did not start with C, did not end with F or W, or were shorter than 7 amino acids were discarded. The MANAFEST web application was used to identify antigen-specific clonotypes by comparing peptide-stimulated wells against reference wells and other culture wells. An FDR below 0.05, an odds ratio above 5, and a productive frequency above 0.1% in at least two of three replicate wells were required for clones to be considered positive. A clonotype counted as cross-reactive if it showed significant expansion both in the SARS-CoV-2 spike wells and in at least one common cold coronavirus spike condition. Using R version 3.6.1, CDR3 homology was evaluated through Levenshtein distances (stringdist) along with unrooted phylogenetic trees (ape). Clones were called with MiXCR by TCRdb after fastp trimmed the public reads at Q25, and only in-frame beta chains were retained. Duplicate CDR3 protein sequences are folded into a single record with the most common DNA and genes. V and J calls and clone size were set by TCRdb, not the authors. This sample has about 26,000 distinct CDR3 sequences in its table, and 41% of those were observed once. Roughly 4.9% of the sample is taken by the ten largest.

The sample comes from a study of vaccination and CD4 T cells after COVID-19 (dated by TCRdb to between 2021 and 2023). About the investigation overall: Convalescent patients had a positive SARS-CoV-2 result on nasal swab PCR, and of these patients, 8 or 9 had mild disease and one had severe disease. The convalescent cohort comprised six males and four females, including two Hispanic individuals, seven Caucasians, two Asians and one multiracial person. Two doses of either the Pfizer-BioNTech BNT162b2 vaccine (n=8) or the Moderna mRNA-1273 vaccine (n=2) were administered to participants. Post-COVID blood samples from convalescent patients were collected a median of about 110 days after diagnosis, with a range of roughly 35 to 180 days. Post-vaccine blood samples were collected a median of around 2.5 months after the second vaccine dose, ranging from 14 to 241 days. Three convalescent patients were sampled both early after vaccination (day 14) and late after vaccination (days 161 to 241). The cultures were stimulated with overlapping spike peptide pools from SARS-CoV-2 and from the common cold coronaviruses HCoV-NL63, HCoV-OC43 and HCoV-229E. Control cultures used a CEFX viral epitope pool as positive control, an HIV-1 Nef peptide pool as negative control, or no peptide. In ten to eleven COVID-19 convalescent patients and 4 infection-naive healthy vaccine recipients, the spike-specific CD4+ TCR repertoire before mRNA vaccination was compared with the repertoire after mRNA vaccination.

V is pared back by 7 bases and J by 0 bases, with 16 bases lying between the germline termini. The germline V gene encodes CDR1 MNHNS and CDR2 SASEGT. The CDR3, from cysteine to phenylalanine, totals 16 residues. Only the CDR3 DNA stays, 48 bases, in frame from base 1. This specimen's time point label, interpreted: late sampling 161 to 241 days after vaccination in three convalescent patients. Interpreted using the paper, the treatment or condition label stands for: approximately nine-day PBMC culture with coronavirus spike peptide pools or control peptides (ViraFEST assay). The ViraFEST assay was used in the study, in which antigen-specific T cells were expanded with peptide pools and expanded clonotypes were subsequently identified by TCR sequencing. The convalescent patients' positive SARS-CoV-2 PCR tests were from March to December 2020, which was before the Alpha, Beta and Delta variants emerged in the United States. PBMCs were cultured at fewer than 2.5 million per well in IMDM supplemented with approximately 5% human AB serum and about 9.5 IU/ml IL-2, with around 10 ug/ml peptide pools added. On days 3 and 7, half of the culture medium was replaced with fresh IL-2-containing medium. After about 11 days of culture, CD4+ T cells were isolated by negative selection using the EasySep CD4+ T cell isolation kit. PBMCs were separated from whole blood using Ficoll-Paque Plus gradient centrifugation and then either used fresh or cryopreserved at -140C. Triplicate wells were generally used for each culture condition.

The full study reports these points: Although the median number of SARS-CoV-2-reactive clonotypes went up from fewer than 25 after infection to 38 after vaccination, the increase was not significant. Among the post-vaccine SARS-CoV-2-reactive clones in convalescent patients, a median about 89% showed up only after vaccination, which suggests vaccine-specific priming. Only a relatively small number of convalescent patients were included in the study, and early timepoints following natural infection were not analyzed. Of the vaccine-specific clones in convalescent patients, 304 of 307, or nearly all, reacted only to SARS-CoV-2 spike and did not cross-react with common cold coronaviruses.

The receptor chain draws on TRBV6-1 and TRBJ2-1; a tentative D match to TRBD2 spans 6 bases. The starting material was CD4+ T cells from blood, cultured in vitro, obtained about 7 months after SARS-CoV-2 vaccination. The receptor comes from a human donor who had recovered from COVID-19. CDR3 loop: CASTRNSGSSYNEQFF. At the DNA level, the sequence is TGTGCCAGCACCCGGAATAGCGGAAGCTCCTACAATGAGCAGTTCTTC.